The next 25 T cell receptor beta chains were all read from a single sample in a study of OX40 agonist ivuxolimab in advanced cancers. Produced via immunoSEQ multiplex PCR; TCRdb's table is partial and in-frame only. The table shows around 64,000 clones, with over 70% occurring only once. The specimen comprised CD4+ or CD8+ T cells sorted from blood, sampled in a trial of the OX40 agonist ivuxolimab. The receptors originated from an adult with an advanced solid tumor such as melanoma, head and neck, liver or kidney cancer.

This clone was found once. The rearrangement joins TRBV28 to TRBJ2-7; tentatively, D is TRBD1 or TRBD2 (6 bases each). V lost 4 bases, J lost 0 bases, and 13 bases lay in between. The length of the CDR3 is 15 residues. Germline loops: CDR1 MDHEN, CDR2 SYDVKM. CDR3 DNA: TGTGCCAGCAGTTCCGGGGGCACCCACTCCTACGAGCAGTACTTC. Protein: CASSSGGTHSYEQYF.

This sequence joins TRBV5-4 and TRBJ2-3; TRBD1 might be the D (6 bases). Trimming stripped 2 bases from V and 2 bases from J, with 9 bases between. Germline V gene sequence: CDR1 SGHNT, CDR2 YYREEE (reference sequence). There are 14 residues in the CDR3. As DNA, the CDR3 is TGTGCCAGCAGCTTAGGACAGTACACAGATACGCAGTATTTT. Encoded protein: CASSLGQYTDTQYF.

The V call is TRBV28, the J call TRBJ1-1, with D uncertain. CDR1 and CDR2 (germline): MDHEN, SYDVKM. Between the trimmed V and J ends, which lost 1 base and 5 bases, there was a span of 11 bases. The CDR3 length is 14 residues. The CDR3 sequence: CASSLSLPITEAFF. The CDR3 DNA reads TGTGCCAGCAGTTTATCCCTCCCCATTACTGAAGCTTTCTTT.

In its sample, this clone was seen once. This chain connects TRBV11-2 to TRBJ1-3; D unclear. The CDR3 consists of 17 residues. The germline V gene encodes CDR1 SGHAT and CDR2 FQNNGV. V was clipped by 4 bases and J by 2 bases, with 18 bases between them. The CDR3: CASSSPRGWYTGNTIYF. The CDR3 DNA is TGTGCCAGCAGCTCTCCCAGAGGGTGGTATACTGGAAACACCATATATTTT. The full variable domain, with the rest looked up from reference TRBV11-2 and TRBJ1-3, is EAGVAQSPRYKIIEKRQSVAFWCNPISGHATLYWYQQILGQGPKLLIQFQNNGVVDDSQLPKDRFSAERLKGVDSTLKIQPAKLEDSAVYLCASSSPRGWYTGNTIYFGEGSWLTVV.

This clone was found a few times. The chain is built from TRBV10-3 and TRBJ1-1; perhaps TRBD1 as D (6 bases). The CDR3 spans 17 residues. Germline loops: CDR1 ENHRY, CDR2 SYGVKD. V dropped 5 bases and J dropped 2 bases, with 21 bases sitting between them. CDR3: CAISPRAAGDLNTEAFF. For the CDR3, the DNA is TGTGCCATCAGTCCCCGGGCGGCAGGGGATCTCAACACTGAAGCTTTCTTT.

V and J are TRBV18 and TRBJ2-3, with 11 positions matching TRBD1. Trimming at V came to 7 bases and at J to 5 bases, leaving 2 bases not matched to a gene. CDR1 is KGHSH and CDR2 is LQKENI in the germline V gene. The CDR3 has 13 residues. CDR3 nucleotides: TGTGCCAGCTGGACAGGGGGCGGAGATACGCAGTATTTT. It yields the protein CASWTGGGDTQYF.

This clone appeared once. The chain is built from TRBV7-9 and TRBJ1-4; D might be TRBD1 (6 bases). V dropped 2 bases and J dropped 0 bases, with 7 bases sitting between them. Germline assignment: CDR1 SEHNR and CDR2 FQNEAQ (reference sequence). The CDR3 runs to 15 residues. The CDR3: CASSLSGATNEKLFF. Here the CDR3 DNA reads TGTGCCAGCAGCTTATCAGGGGCAACTAATGAAAAACTGTTTTTT.

Worth noting for this clone: This specimen includes other DNA sequences encoding the same CDR3. This chain joins TRBV5-4 and TRBJ2-5; D uncertain. Trimming stripped 1 base from V and 0 bases from J, with 4 bases between. The CDR3 has 13 amino acids. CDR1 is SGHNT and CDR2 is YYREEE in the germline V gene (reference sequence). CDR3 amino acids: CASSLRDQETQYF. Written as DNA, the CDR3 is TGTGCCAGCAGCTTGCGGGACCAAGAGACCCAGTACTTC.

The V and J genes are TRBV27 and TRBJ2-3, with D possibly matching TRBD2 (6 bases). The V end lost 7 bases, the J end lost 5 bases, and 16 bases lay between the germline ends. The CDR3 extends over 14 amino acids. The germline gives CDR1 MNHEY, CDR2 SMNVEV (reference sequence). The CDR3: CASTPRDWQDTQYF. As DNA, the CDR3 is TGTGCCAGCACACCGCGGGACTGGCAAGATACGCAGTATTTT.

The rearrangement links TRBV19 to TRBJ2-5; either TRBD1 or TRBD2 may fit D (5 bases each). This CDR3 is built from 15 residues. Trimming removed 7 bases at V and 0 bases at J, with 15 bases between. The germline V gene has CDR1 LNHDA and CDR2 SQIVND (reference sequence). CDR3 DNA sequence: TGTGCCAGTACGAACGGGAAGGGGTACCAAGAGACCCAGTACTTC. It specifies CASTNGKGYQETQYF.

V usage is TRBV19 and J usage is TRBJ1-3; D might be TRBD1 (6 bases). V was clipped by 5 bases and J by 0 bases, with 14 bases between them. Germline V gene data show CDR1 as LNHDA and CDR2 as SQIVND (reference sequence). The CDR3 totals 16 residues. This chain's CDR3 is CASSFTTGHSGNTIYF. CDR3 DNA sequence: TGTGCCAGTAGTTTTACGACAGGACACTCTGGAAACACCATATATTTT.

The CDR3 region is CASSPYRGTGGTDTQYF. Written as DNA, the CDR3 is TGTGCCAGCTCACCTTACCGAGGGACAGGGGGCACAGATACGCAGTATTTT. This sequence joins TRBV18 and TRBJ2-3; 10 nucleotides match TRBD1. J was trimmed by 1 base and V by 3 bases; bases with no gene match: 7. Germline V gene data show CDR1 as KGHSH and CDR2 as LQKENI. The CDR3 runs 17 residues. Drawing the rest from reference TRBV18 and TRBJ2-3, the complete variable domain is NAGVMQNPRHLVRRRGQEARLRCSPMKGHSHVYWYRQLPEEGLKFMVYLQKENIIDESGMPKERFSAEFPKEGPSILRIQQVVRGDSAAYFCASSPYRGTGGTDTQYFGPGTRLTVL.

V usage is TRBV7-3 and J usage is TRBJ1-2; a weak D match, TRBD1 (5 bases). The CDR3 sequence is 13 residues long. The germline gives CDR1 SGHTA, CDR2 FQGTGA. V was cut by 5 bases and J by 2 bases, with 9 bases left in between. CDR3 protein: CASSPGRNYGYTF. For the CDR3, the DNA is TGTGCCAGCAGCCCGGGACGGAACTATGGCTACACCTTC.

This clone was picked up one time. The chain is built from TRBV7-2 and TRBJ1-2, with D maybe TRBD1 (5 bases). The V end lost 4 bases, the J end lost 6 bases, and 15 bases lay between the germline ends. The CDR3 covers 14 residues. Germline CDR1 SGHTA, CDR2 FQGNSA. CDR3 bases: TGTGCCAGCAGCTCCGCCGGGGCGGCGGATGGCTACACCTTC. It is translated as CASSSAGAADGYTF.

DNA of the CDR3: TGTGCCAGCAGTCATCAGGGAACTGAAGCTTTCTTT. This codes for CASSHQGTEAFF. The J gene is TRBJ1-1, the V gene TRBV27; possibly TRBD1 for D (5 bases). V was shortened by 5 bases and J by 5 bases, with 9 bases between the two germline ends. CDR1 is MNHEY and CDR2 is SMNVEV in the germline V gene (reference sequence). There are 12 residues in the CDR3.

The V and J genes are TRBV11-2 and TRBJ2-5; 14 bases are shared with TRBD2. This CDR3 contains 18 residues. V was clipped by 7 bases and J by 0 bases; unmatched bases: 10. CDR1 is SGHAT, CDR2 FQNNGV, per germline. CDR3 region: CASTIGTSGGLYQETQYF. The CDR3 DNA is TGTGCCAGCACCATAGGGACTAGCGGGGGCCTATACCAAGAGACCCAGTACTTC.

The chain links TRBV20-1 to TRBJ2-7; D might be TRBD1 (6 bases). V lost 1 base and J lost 5, with 6 bases in between. This CDR3 is 11 amino acids long. The germline gives CDR1 DFQATT, CDR2 SNEGSKA (reference sequence). CDR3 DNA: TGCAGTGCTAGAGGGGACAACGAGCAGTACTTC. This encodes CSARGDNEQYF.

This chain joins TRBV9 and TRBJ1-3; D not resolved. This CDR3 has 15 amino acids. The germline gives CDR1 SGDLS, CDR2 YYNGEE. V was trimmed by 2 bases and J by 0 bases, leaving 9 bases between them. The CDR3 here is CASSVSASSGNTIYF. CDR3 DNA: TGTGCCAGCAGCGTTTCGGCCAGCTCTGGAAACACCATATATTTT.

V gene TRBV4-1 combines with J gene TRBJ2-7; D could derive from TRBD1 or TRBD2 (7 bases each). V was cut by 4 bases and J by 3 bases, with 16 bases left in between. This CDR3 spans 15 amino acids. In germline, CDR1 is MGHRA, CDR2 YSYEKL. The CDR3 coding sequence is TGCGCCAGCAGCCGTTCAGGGGGGGCGGGCTACGAGCAGTACTTC. Residues: CASSRSGGAGYEQYF.

The DNA of the CDR3 is TGCGCCAGCTCAGACGGGGGAAGCGGCTACGAGCAGTACTTC. Translating it yields CASSDGGSGYEQYF. The V call is TRBV10-1, the J call TRBJ2-7; possibly TRBD2 for D (6 bases). Trimming cost V 8 bases and J 3 bases, with 17 bases left between them. Germline-derived CDR1 and CDR2 are WNHNN and SYGVQD (reference sequence). This CDR3 has 14 residues.

As DNA, the CDR3 is TGTGCCAGCAGCTTAGAAGAGACGGGCAACTCCTACGAGCAGTACTTC. Translating it yields CASSLEETGNSYEQYF. The chain has TRBV7-9 and TRBJ2-7; D remains unclear. Germline CDR1 SEHNR, CDR2 FQNEAQ (reference sequence). V lost 1 base and J lost 0, with 13 bases in between. The CDR3 extends over 16 amino acids.

The chain has TRBV9 and TRBJ2-7; D perhaps matches TRBD1 (6 bases). Germline CDR1 SGDLS, CDR2 YYNGEE. The V end lost 1 base, the J end lost 2 bases, and 25 bases lay between the germline ends. The CDR3 consists of 19 residues. The CDR3, as DNA: TGTGCCAGCAGCGTACCCCTTAGAGAAGGGGGAAGGGACCCCTACGAGCAGTACTTC. Protein: CASSVPLREGGRDPYEQYF.

This chain links TRBV5-4 with TRBJ1-1; D gene uncertain. Between the trimmed V and J ends, which lost 2 bases and 0 bases, there was a span of 17 bases. The CDR3 totals 17 residues. CDR1 and CDR2 (germline): SGHNT, YYREEE (reference sequence). CDR3 coding DNA: TGTGCCAGCAGCTTTCGGGTTCGAAAAAAAATGAACACTGAAGCTTTCTTT. It codes for CASSFRVRKKMNTEAFF.

This clone was recorded a few times. The chain has TRBV5-5 and TRBJ2-5; no reliable D call. The CDR3 is 13 amino acids. Germline CDR1 reads SGHKS; CDR2 reads YYEKEE (reference sequence). V lost 0 bases and J lost 1, with 4 bases in between. The CDR3 DNA follows: TGTGCCAGCAGCTTGGTTACCCAAGAGACCCAGTACTTC. This gives the protein CASSLVTQETQYF.

The genes are TRBV28 and TRBJ2-7, with 9 bases identical to TRBD1. The germline CDR1 and CDR2 sequences are MDHEN and SYDVKM. The trim removed 6 bases at V and 4 bases at J, leaving 4 bases unmatched. CDR3 length: 13 residues. CDR3 region: CASRQGAGYEQYF. Here the CDR3 DNA reads TGTGCCAGCAGACAGGGGGCGGGGTACGAGCAGTACTTC.